This T cell receptor (beta chain) appears in the sequencing data of a study of blood T cell repertoires in COVID-19. V lost 5 bases and J 8 bases, leaving 15 bases between the germline ends. The V gene's germline CDR1 is MNHEY and CDR2 SVGAGI. This CDR3 region has 14 residues. This clone was detected only a few times. Sequencing was performed with immunoSEQ multiplex PCR; in TCRdb, only in-frame clones are kept and a portion is missing. Here the sample spans 150,000 to 200,000 clones, approximately 80% being singletons. This receptor was identified in a woman aged 80 or older with acute or convalescent COVID-19. V and J are TRBV6-5 and TRBJ1-4; no reliable D call. Material: peripheral blood. CDR3 in amino acids: CASSPGPGREKLFF. The CDR3 bases are TGTGCCAGCAGTCCGGGCCCGGGAAGGGAAAAACTGTTTTTT.